The source of this TCR beta chain is a study of blood T cell repertoires in COVID-19. The CDR3 consists of 16 residues. V lost 5 bases and J lost 6; bases outside the gene matches: 11. In germline, CDR1 is SGHAT, CDR2 FQNNGV. This clone was seen a handful of times. The method was immunoSEQ multiplex PCR; TCRdb's version includes in-frame clones alone and lacks a portion of them. The table includes roughly 220,000 clones, roughly 86% detected once. The sequenced sample consisted of peripheral blood. This receptor was taken from a woman between 50 and 59 years old with COVID-19, enrolled during active disease. The V call is TRBV11-2, the J call TRBJ2-2, with 8 bases lining up with TRBD1. Here the CDR3 DNA reads TGTGCCAGCAGCCGCGCAGGGGGCGCCTCGGCCGGGGAGCTGTTTTTT. Amino acid sequence: CASSRAGGASAGELFF. Full variable domain (remainder filled in from reference TRBV11-2 and TRBJ2-2): EAGVAQSPRYKIIEKRQSVAFWCNPISGHATLYWYQQILGQGPKLLIQFQNNGVVDDSQLPKDRFSAERLKGVDSTLKIQPAKLEDSAVYLCASSRAGGASAGELFFGEGSRLTVL.